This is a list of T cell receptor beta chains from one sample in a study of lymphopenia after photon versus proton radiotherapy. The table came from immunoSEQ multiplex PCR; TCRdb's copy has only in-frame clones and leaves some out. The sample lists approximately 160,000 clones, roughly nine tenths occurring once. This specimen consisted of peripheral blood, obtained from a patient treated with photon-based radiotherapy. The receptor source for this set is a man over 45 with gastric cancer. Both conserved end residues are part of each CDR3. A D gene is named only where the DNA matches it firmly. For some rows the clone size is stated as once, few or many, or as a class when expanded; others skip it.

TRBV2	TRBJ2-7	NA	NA	CASSEQGESYEQYF	TGTGCCAGCAGTGAGCAGGGAGAATCCTACGAGCAGTACTTC
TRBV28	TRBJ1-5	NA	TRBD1	CASSPGTVSQPQHF	TGTGCCAGCAGTCCTGGGACAGTCTCTCAGCCCCAGCATTTT
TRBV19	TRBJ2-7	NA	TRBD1	CASSLHGTGSYEQYF	TGTGCCAGTAGTTTACACGGGACAGGCTCCTACGAGCAGTACTTC
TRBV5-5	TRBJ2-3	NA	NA	CASTRDADTQYF	TGTGCCAGCACCCGCGATGCAGATACGCAGTATTTT
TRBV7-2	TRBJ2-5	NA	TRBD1	CASSTTGTGYGETQYF	TGTGCCAGCAGCACGACTGGGACAGGGTATGGGGAGACCCAGTACTTC
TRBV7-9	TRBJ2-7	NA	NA	CASSPPGGKDYEQYF	TGTGCCAGCAGTCCCCCCGGGGGAAAAGACTACGAGCAGTACTTC
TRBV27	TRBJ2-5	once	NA	CASTPSYAGTIETQYF	TGTGCCAGCACCCCATCGTACGCTGGTACAATAGAGACCCAGTACTTC
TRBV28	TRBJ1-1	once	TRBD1	CASRFSGGRTEAFF	TGTGCCAGCAGATTTTCAGGGGGCAGGACTGAAGCTTTCTTT
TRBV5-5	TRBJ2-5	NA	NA	CASSWPGREETQYF	TGTGCCAGCAGCTGGCCGGGACGGGAAGAGACCCAGTACTTC
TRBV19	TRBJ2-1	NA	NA	CASSIAFQANNEQFF	TGTGCCAGTAGTATTGCCTTCCAGGCGAACAATGAGCAGTTCTTC
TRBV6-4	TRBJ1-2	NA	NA	CASGTGRGYTF	TGTGCCAGCGGAACGGGGCGCGGCTACACCTTC
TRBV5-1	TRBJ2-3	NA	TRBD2	CASSFSSGTTDTQYF	TGCGCCAGCAGCTTCTCTAGCGGGACCACAGATACGCAGTATTTT
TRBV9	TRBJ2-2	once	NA	CASSVGLADYRGELFF	TGTGCCAGCAGCGTAGGGTTAGCGGACTACCGCGGGGAGCTGTTTTTT
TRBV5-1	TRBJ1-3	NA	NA	CASSLEAGLSGNTIYF	TGCGCCAGCAGCTTGGAGGCAGGACTATCTGGAAACACCATATATTTT
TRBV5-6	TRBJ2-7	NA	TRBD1	CASSWTGQGAYEQYF	TGTGCCAGCAGCTGGACGGGACAGGGGGCTTACGAGCAGTACTTC
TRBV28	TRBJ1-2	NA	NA	CASSLQGYGYTF	TGTGCCAGCAGTTTACAAGGATATGGCTACACCTTC
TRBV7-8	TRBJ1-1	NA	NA	CASRPRRYMNTEAFF	TGTGCCAGCAGACCGCGACGGTACATGAACACTGAAGCTTTCTTT
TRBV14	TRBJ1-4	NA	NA	CASSQGGTATNEKLFF	TGTGCCAGCAGCCAAGGGGGCACCGCAACTAATGAAAAACTGTTTTTT
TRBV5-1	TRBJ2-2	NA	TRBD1	CASNQGAPLSNTGELFF	TGCGCCAGTAACCAGGGGGCGCCCCTTTCGAACACCGGGGAGCTGTTTTTT
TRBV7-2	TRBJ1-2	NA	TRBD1	CASSPGTATNYGYTF	TGTGCCAGCAGCCCCGGGACAGCGACTAACTATGGCTACACCTTC
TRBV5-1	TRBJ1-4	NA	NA	CASSLAVQGAGEKLFF	TGCGCCAGCAGCTTGGCCGTACAGGGAGCGGGTGAAAAACTGTTTTTT
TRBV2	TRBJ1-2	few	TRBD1	CASSVTGGIGYTF	TGTGCCAGCAGTGTTACAGGGGGAATAGGCTACACCTTC
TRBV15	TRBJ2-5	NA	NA	CATSSAFGQGEGTQYF	TGTGCCACCAGCAGTGCTTTCGGGCAGGGGGAGGGGACCCAGTACTTC
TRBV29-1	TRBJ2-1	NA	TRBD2	CSVASGRAHNEQFF	TGCAGCGTTGCGAGCGGGAGGGCCCACAATGAGCAGTTCTTC
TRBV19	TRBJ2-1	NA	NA	CASSIARDNEQFF	TGTGCCAGTAGTATCGCTAGAGATAATGAGCAGTTCTTC
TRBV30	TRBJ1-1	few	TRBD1	CAWSVGRTGTHTEAFF	TGTGCCTGGAGTGTAGGGCGGACAGGGACGCACACTGAAGCTTTCTTT
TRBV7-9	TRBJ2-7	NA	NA	CASSLGVGGGRTIYEQYF	TGTGCCAGCAGCTTAGGCGTAGGGGGCGGGAGGACTATCTACGAGCAGTACTTC
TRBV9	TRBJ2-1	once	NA	CASSLSSYNEQFF	TGTGCCAGCAGCCTCAGCTCCTACAATGAGCAGTTCTTC
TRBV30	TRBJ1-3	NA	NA	CAWSQGSSGNTIYF	TGTGCCTGGAGTCAAGGGAGCTCTGGAAACACCATATATTTT
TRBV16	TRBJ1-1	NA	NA	CASSQSGGEAFF	TGTGCCAGCAGCCAAAGCGGCGGTGAAGCTTTCTTT
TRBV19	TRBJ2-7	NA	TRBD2	CASAPLAGYYEQYF	TGTGCCAGTGCACCCTTAGCGGGATACTACGAGCAGTACTTC
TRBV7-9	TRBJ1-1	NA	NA	CASSLGWEIGMNTEAFF	TGTGCCAGCAGCTTGGGTTGGGAGATCGGGATGAACACTGAAGCTTTCTTT
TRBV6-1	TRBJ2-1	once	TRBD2	CASSASGKPEQFF	TGTGCCAGCAGTGCTAGCGGGAAACCTGAGCAGTTCTTC
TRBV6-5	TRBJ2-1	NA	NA	CASTRGDNEQFF	TGTGCCAGCACCCGGGGAGACAATGAGCAGTTCTTC
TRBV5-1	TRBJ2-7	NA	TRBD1	CASSLDGTGIYEQYF	TGCGCCAGCAGCTTGGATGGGACAGGGATCTACGAGCAGTACTTC
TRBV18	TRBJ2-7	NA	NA	CASSSREEQYF	TGTGCCAGCTCGTCCCGGGAGGAGCAGTACTTC
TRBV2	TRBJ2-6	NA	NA	CASSVTGANVLTF	TGTGCCAGCAGCGTTACTGGGGCCAACGTCCTGACTTTC
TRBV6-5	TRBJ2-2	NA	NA	CASSYKTSTGELFF	TGTGCCAGCAGTTACAAGACTAGCACCGGGGAGCTGTTTTTT
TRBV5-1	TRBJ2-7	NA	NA	CASSLASGFNEQYF	TGCGCCAGCAGCTTGGCGAGCGGGTTCAACGAGCAGTACTTC
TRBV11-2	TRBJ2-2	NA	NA	CASSLVQFGELFF	TGTGCCAGCAGCTTAGTTCAGTTCGGGGAGCTGTTTTTT
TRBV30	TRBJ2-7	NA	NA	CAWSADSYEQYF	TGTGCCTGGAGTGCCGACTCCTACGAGCAGTACTTC
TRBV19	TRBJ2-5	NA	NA	CATRRADQETQYF	TGTGCCACTAGACGGGCGGACCAAGAGACCCAGTACTTC
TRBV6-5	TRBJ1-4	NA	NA	CASSPGQEKLFF	TGTGCCAGCAGCCCAGGGCAGGAAAAACTGTTTTTT
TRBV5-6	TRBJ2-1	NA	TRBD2	CASSSRTSGNEQFF	TGTGCCAGCAGCTCGAGGACTAGCGGTAATGAGCAGTTCTTC
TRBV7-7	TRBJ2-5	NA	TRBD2	CASSVAGGGPQETQYF	TGTGCCAGCAGTGTAGCGGGAGGGGGCCCTCAAGAGACCCAGTACTTC
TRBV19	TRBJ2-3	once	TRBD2	CASPWREGLDTQYF	TGTGCCAGCCCTTGGAGGGAGGGGTTAGATACGCAGTATTTT
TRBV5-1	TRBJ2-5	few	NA	CASRKAKGQETQYF	TGCGCCAGCAGAAAAGCCAAGGGGCAAGAGACCCAGTACTTC
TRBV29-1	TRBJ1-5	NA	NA	CSVSDSNNQPQHF	TGCAGCGTTTCGGACAGTAACAATCAGCCCCAGCATTTT
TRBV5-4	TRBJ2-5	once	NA	CASSSGTFQETQYF	TGTGCCAGCTCCTCCGGGACATTCCAAGAGACCCAGTACTTC
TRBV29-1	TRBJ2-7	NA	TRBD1	CSVGTGSNPSYEQYF	TGCAGCGTCGGGACAGGGTCCAATCCTTCCTACGAGCAGTACTTC
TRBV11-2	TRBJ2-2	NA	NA	CASSSRTSGELFF	TGTGCCAGCAGCTCCCGCACTAGCGGGGAGCTGTTTTTT
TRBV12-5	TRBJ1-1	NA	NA	CASRGTEAFF	TGTGCTAGTAGAGGGACTGAAGCTTTCTTT
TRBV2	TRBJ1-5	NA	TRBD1	CASRDGGQDGMVQHF	TGTGCCAGCAGGGACGGGGGACAGGACGGGATGGTCCAGCATTTT